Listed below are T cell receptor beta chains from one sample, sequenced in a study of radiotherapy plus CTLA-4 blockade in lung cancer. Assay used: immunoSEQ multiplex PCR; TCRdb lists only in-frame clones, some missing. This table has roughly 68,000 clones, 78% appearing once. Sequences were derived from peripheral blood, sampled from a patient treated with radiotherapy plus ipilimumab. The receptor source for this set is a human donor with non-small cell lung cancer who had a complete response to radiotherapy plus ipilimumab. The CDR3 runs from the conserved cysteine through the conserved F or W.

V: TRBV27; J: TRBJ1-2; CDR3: CASRGFYGYTF
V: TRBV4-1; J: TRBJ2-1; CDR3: CASSPQGLGNEQFF
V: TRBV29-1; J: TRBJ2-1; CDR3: CSVLEGQGAYNEQFF
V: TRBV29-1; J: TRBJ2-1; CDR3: CSVVLPNYNEQFF
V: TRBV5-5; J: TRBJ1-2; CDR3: CASSLDWDYGYTF
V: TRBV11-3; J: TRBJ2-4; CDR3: CASSRGTSGKNIQYF
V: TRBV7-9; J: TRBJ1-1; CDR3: CASSFSGSLGTEAFF
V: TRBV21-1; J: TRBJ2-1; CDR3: CASPRGARGQFF
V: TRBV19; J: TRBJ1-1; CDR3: CASINRASREAFF
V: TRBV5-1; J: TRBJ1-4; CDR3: CASSLGQGANEKLFF
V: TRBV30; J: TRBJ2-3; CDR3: CAWTRGTSGRFSDTQYF
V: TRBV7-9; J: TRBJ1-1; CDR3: CASSREQMNTEAFF
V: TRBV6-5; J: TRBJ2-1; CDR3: CASSFRGNNANEQFF
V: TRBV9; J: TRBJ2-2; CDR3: CASSVDTGELFF
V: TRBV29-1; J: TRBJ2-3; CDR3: CSVTSAGTSTDTQYF
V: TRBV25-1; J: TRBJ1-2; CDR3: CASSDGQGVFGYTF
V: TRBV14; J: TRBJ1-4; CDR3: CASSQEQGTNEKLFF
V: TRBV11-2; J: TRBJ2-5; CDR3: CASSLDLETQYF